This TCR beta chain stems from a study of shared clonotypes between healthy human individuals. Some clones are missing from TCRdb's copy, which holds only in-frame ones; the method was immunoSEQ multiplex PCR. The sample lists 640,000 or so clones; roughly 70% were seen once. To note about this clone: The antigen is not known.

Whole-study results and caveats: Memory subsets had estimated richness that was generally smaller than that of naive subsets.

Sequenced input: memory CD4+ T cells sorted from blood. Subset defined: CD45RA-negative fraction. The TCR originated in a woman under 40 in good health.

Here the CDR3 DNA reads TGTGCCAGTAGTGGTAGCGGGTACGAGACCCAGTACTTC. Its translation is CASSGSGYETQYF. V usage is TRBV19 and J usage is TRBJ2-5; 7 positions match TRBD2. V lost 5 bases to trimming and J lost 5 bases; unmatched junction nucleotides: 5. Per the germline V gene, CDR1 is LNHDA and CDR2 is SQIVND (reference sequence). This CDR3 is built from 13 residues.